What follows are 16 T cell receptor beta chains derived from one specimen sequenced in a study of blood T cell repertoires in COVID-19. Clones were read by immunoSEQ multiplex PCR, and TCRdb kept only the in-frame ones, dropping some. Seen here are 100,000 to 150,000 clones, around 80% observed once, and the top ten hold more than 1.5%. The sequenced sample consisted of peripheral blood. The source is a man between 65 and 80 years old with acute or convalescent COVID-19.

The V gene is TRBV4-2, the J gene TRBJ2-1, with 7 bases identical to TRBD2. The V segment lost 8 bases and the J segment 2 bases; nucleotides outside the gene matches: 6. Germline assignment: CDR1 LGHNA and CDR2 YNFKEQ. The length of the CDR3 is 14 residues. CDR3 coding DNA: TGTGCCAGCCGATCCGGGACTACCTACAATGAGCAGTTCTTC. The encoded protein is CASRSGTTYNEQFF.

The chain carries TRBV5-4 and TRBJ2-1; 14 nucleotides agree with TRBD2. Trimming took 4 bases from V and 10 from J; bases not matched to a gene: 10. There are 16 residues in the CDR3. Looked up from germline, CDR1 is SGHNT and CDR2 is YYREEE (reference sequence). The CDR3 bases are TGTGCCAGCAGCGCCCCGACTAGCGGGGGGGCTGGCGAGCAGTTCTTC. The encoded protein is CASSAPTSGGAGEQFF.

This clone was picked up one time. This chain joins TRBV4-1 and TRBJ1-3; possibly TRBD1 for D (6 bases). The germline V gene encodes CDR1 MGHRA and CDR2 YSYEKL. The CDR3 is made up of 14 amino acids. V lost 2 bases and J 4 bases, leaving 9 bases between the germline ends. The CDR3 coding sequence is TGCGCCAGCAGCCAACAGGGGAAAGGAAACACCATATATTTT. This encodes CASSQQGKGNTIYF.

CDR3 nucleotide sequence: TGTGCCAGCAGTTTAATCCAGACTAACTATGGCTACACCTTC. Its protein product is CASSLIQTNYGYTF. The chain recombines TRBV28 with TRBJ1-2; D gene ambiguous. Germline-derived CDR1 and CDR2 are MDHEN and SYDVKM. The CDR3 covers 14 residues. V was trimmed by 2 bases and J by 0 bases, leaving 7 bases between them.

The genes are TRBV6-5 and TRBJ1-1; TRBD1 might be the D (6 bases). The V gene lost 6 bases and the J gene lost 1 base, with 12 bases spanning the gap. CDR3 size: 14 residues. Germline V CDR1 and CDR2: MNHEY, SVGAGI. CDR3 coding DNA: TGTGCCAGCAGACCCCCGACAGGGAACACTGAAGCTTTCTTT. This encodes CASRPPTGNTEAFF.

This clone occurred a few times. The genes are TRBV5-1 and TRBJ2-1; 13 bases match TRBD2. This CDR3 has 17 residues. Losses at the gene ends were 4 bases for V and 8 bases for J; bases not matched to a gene: 12. Germline CDR1 is SGHRS and CDR2 is YFSETQ. CDR3 DNA: TGCGCCAGCAGCCGAACTAGCGGGGGGGCCGAGCGGCATGAGCAGTTCTTC. It translates to CASSRTSGGAERHEQFF.

This chain connects TRBV4-2 to TRBJ2-7; D uncertain. The CDR3 is made up of 13 amino acids. The germline gives CDR1 LGHNA, CDR2 YNFKEQ. Trimming shortened V by 3 bases and J by 0 bases, and 6 bases separated the two germline ends. CDR3 nucleotide sequence: TGTGCCAGCAGCCATTTGAGCTCCTACGAGCAGTACTTC. It translates to CASSHLSSYEQYF.

This chain's CDR3 is CASSYSAGGRYEQYF. The CDR3 bases are TGTGCCAGCAGTTACTCGGCAGGGGGTCGGTACGAGCAGTACTTC. J is TRBJ2-7 and V is TRBV6-5, with 7 bases lining up with TRBD1. The CDR3 extends over 15 amino acids. V trimming: 0 bases; J trimming: 4 bases; junction bases outside the gene matches: 6. Germline CDR1 is MNHEY and CDR2 is SVGAGI.

The chain combines TRBV5-1 with TRBJ2-1, with 7 bases that match TRBD2. The CDR3 has 15 amino acids. Trimming took 0 bases from V and 7 from J; bases not matched to a gene: 7. CDR1 and CDR2 (germline): SGHRS, YFSETQ. The CDR3 here is CASSLVRGVSNEQFF. The DNA for the CDR3 is TGCGCCAGCAGCTTGGTCCGGGGGGTTTCGAATGAGCAGTTCTTC.

The chain joins TRBV5-1 to TRBJ2-2; D remains ambiguous. The CDR3 extends over 14 amino acids. CDR1 is SGHRS, CDR2 YFSETQ, per germline. V was pared by 4 bases and J by 4 bases, with 11 bases between. Here the CDR3 DNA reads TGCGCCAGCAGCCGAGAGGTGGGCACCGGGGAGCTGTTTTTT. Encoded protein: CASSREVGTGELFF.

This rearrangement joins TRBV6-5 to TRBJ1-1, with 8 bases aligning to TRBD1. The J segment lost 3 bases and the V segment lost 5 bases, leaving 8 bases of the junction unmatched. The CDR3 has 15 residues. CDR1 and CDR2 from the germline V gene are MNHEY and SVGAGI. In DNA form, the CDR3 reads TGTGCCAGCAGTAGGCCCGGACAGGGCGACACTGAAGCTTTCTTT. Its protein is CASSRPGQGDTEAFF.

This rearrangement joins TRBV3-1 (or the pseudogene TRBV3-2) to TRBJ2-1, with 12 bases aligning to TRBD1. CDR1 and CDR2 from the germline V gene are LGHDT and YNNKEL (reference sequence). Losses at the gene ends were 4 bases for V and 7 bases for J; bases not matched to a gene: 8. This CDR3 spans 16 amino acids. CDR3 bases: TGTGCCAGCAGCCTTGGGGACAGGGGGCACTGGAATGAGCAGTTCTTC. Translation: CASSLGDRGHWNEQFF.

The chain links TRBV5-1 to TRBJ1-4; possibly TRBD1 for D (5 bases). Trimming took 3 bases from V and 3 from J, leaving 9 bases between them. The CDR3 runs to 14 residues. CDR1 is SGHRS and CDR2 is YFSETQ in the germline V gene. CDR3 residues: CASSSTGANEKLFF. In nucleotides, the CDR3 is TGCGCCAGCAGCTCTACGGGGGCTAATGAAAAACTGTTTTTT.

The chain uses TRBV7-9 and TRBJ1-1, with a possible D match to TRBD1 (5 bases). Germline V gene data show CDR1 as SEHNR and CDR2 as FQNEAQ (reference sequence). Trimming left V 5 bases short and J 1 base short, with 8 bases between. This CDR3 has 13 amino acids. The CDR3 is CASSEDKNTEAFF. CDR3 coding DNA: TGTGCCAGCAGCGAGGACAAGAACACTGAAGCTTTCTTT.

The V call is TRBV7-2, the J call TRBJ2-5; 11 bases match TRBD2. The CDR3 consists of 15 residues. V was clipped by 5 bases and J by 5 bases; unmatched bases: 7. Germline assignment: CDR1 SGHTA and CDR2 FQGNSA. CDR3 in amino acids: CASSAPLAGVETQYF. The CDR3 DNA reads TGTGCCAGCAGCGCTCCACTAGCGGGGGTGGAGACCCAGTACTTC.

V is TRBV5-1 and J is TRBJ2-5, with 13 bases identical to TRBD2. Germline V gene lookup returns CDR1 SGHRS and CDR2 YFSETQ. This CDR3 comprises 16 residues. Trimming at V came to 5 bases and at J to 1 base, leaving 5 bases not matched to a gene. CDR3 nucleotide sequence: TGCGCCAGCAGTCTGGGACTAGCGGGGTTCCAAGAGACCCAGTACTTC. It is translated as CASSLGLAGFQETQYF.